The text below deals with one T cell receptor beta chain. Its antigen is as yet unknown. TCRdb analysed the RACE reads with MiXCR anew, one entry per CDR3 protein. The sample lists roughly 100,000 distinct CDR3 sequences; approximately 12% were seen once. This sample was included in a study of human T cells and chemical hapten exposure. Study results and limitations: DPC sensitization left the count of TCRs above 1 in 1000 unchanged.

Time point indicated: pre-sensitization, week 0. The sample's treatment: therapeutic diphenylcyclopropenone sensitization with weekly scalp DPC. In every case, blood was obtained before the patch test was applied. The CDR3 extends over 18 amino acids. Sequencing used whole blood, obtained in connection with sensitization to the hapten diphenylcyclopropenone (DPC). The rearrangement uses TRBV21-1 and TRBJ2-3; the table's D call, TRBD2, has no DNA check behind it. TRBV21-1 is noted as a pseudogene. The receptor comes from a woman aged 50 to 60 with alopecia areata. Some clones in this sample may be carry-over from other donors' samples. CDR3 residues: CASSKMERAKGPTDTQYF. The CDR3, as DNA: TGTGCCAGCAGCAAAATGGAACGGGCCAAAGGCCCCACAGATACGCAGTATTTT.